The next 17 T cell receptor beta chains were all read from a single sample in a study of blood T cell repertoires in COVID-19. The assay was immunoSEQ multiplex PCR, and TCRdb's table has in-frame clones only and misses some. The sample lists about 200,000 clones; over 80% were seen once. The sample taken for sequencing was peripheral blood. These receptors were collected from an older woman with COVID-19, enrolled during active disease.

This sequence joins TRBV15 and TRBJ2-3; the match to TRBD2 covers 9 bases. V trimming: 0 bases; J trimming: 0 bases; junction bases outside the gene matches: 7. Germline loops: CDR1 LNHNV, CDR2 YYDKDF (reference sequence). This CDR3 is built from 18 residues. In DNA, the CDR3 is TGTGCCACCAGCAGAGATAAACTAGCGGGTTCTAGCACAGATACGCAGTATTTT. It encodes CATSRDKLAGSSTDTQYF. Full variable domain (rest looked up from reference TRBV15 and TRBJ2-3): DAMVIQNPRYQVTQFGKPVTLSCSQTLNHNVMYWYQQKSSQAPKLLFHYYDKDFNNEADTPDNFQSRRPNTSFCFLDIRSPGLGDTAMYLCATSRDKLAGSSTDTQYFGPGTRLTVL.

The gene calls are TRBV5-1 and TRBJ1-6; the D gene is possibly TRBD1 (6 bases). Germline assignment: CDR1 SGHRS and CDR2 YFSETQ. The ends were cut back, 3 bases at V and 5 bases at J, with 12 bases in the middle. The CDR3 spans 15 residues. CDR3 nucleotide sequence: TGCGCCAGCAGCTCGGTTGGGGGCAATAATTCACCCCTCCACTTT. The encoded protein is CASSSVGGNNSPLHF.

The gene calls are TRBV9 and TRBJ2-2; 10 bases match TRBD1. V lost 3 bases and J lost 7; bases outside the gene matches: 6. The CDR3 contains 15 residues. The germline V gene has CDR1 SGDLS and CDR2 YYNGEE. DNA of the CDR3: TGTGCCAGCAGCGGCGACAGGGGGCTCCGCGGGGAGCTGTTTTTT. Protein sequence: CASSGDRGLRGELFF.

This clone has only one observation. The chain uses TRBV27 and TRBJ2-7; 8 nucleotides agree with TRBD1. Germline V gene data show CDR1 as MNHEY and CDR2 as SMNVEV (reference sequence). This CDR3 has 16 residues. Trimming took 3 bases from V and 4 from J; bases not matched to a gene: 11. CDR3 in DNA: TGTGCCAGCAGTTTCGACTTCGGGACAGGTATATACGAGCAGTACTTC. Protein: CASSFDFGTGIYEQYF.

V is TRBV30 and J is TRBJ2-1; D unclear. The CDR3 length is 15 residues. Looked up from germline, CDR1 is GTSNPN and CDR2 is SVGIG (reference sequence). The germline V and J ends were trimmed by 0 bases and 5 bases, with 14 bases remaining between them. The CDR3 reads CAWSVGARRDNEQFF. CDR3 in DNA: TGTGCCTGGAGTGTAGGAGCTAGACGGGACAATGAGCAGTTCTTC.

The J gene is TRBJ2-5, the V gene TRBV7-6, with D possibly being TRBD2 (6 bases). V shed 4 bases and J shed 5 bases, with 17 bases lying between them. CDR1 and CDR2 (germline): SGHVS, FNYEAQ. The length of the CDR3 is 15 residues. Here the CDR3 DNA reads TGTGCCAGCAGCTCTCCGGGACTCCGAGGGGAGACCCAGTACTTC. It codes for CASSSPGLRGETQYF.

This sequence joins TRBV7-2 and TRBJ1-4, with no clear D. The V gene's germline CDR1 is SGHTA and CDR2 FQGNSA. Trimming shortened V by 1 base and J by 8 bases, and 11 bases separated the two germline ends. This CDR3 has 14 residues. The DNA for the CDR3 is TGTGCCAGCAGCTTAGGCGGTCGAGGGGAAAAACTGTTTTTT. Its translation: CASSLGGRGEKLFF.

This chain connects TRBV6-1 to TRBJ1-2; TRBD1 agrees at 12 bases. The CDR3 extends over 15 amino acids. The J segment lost 5 bases and the V segment lost 2 bases, leaving 3 bases of the junction unmatched. CDR1 and CDR2 from the germline V gene are MNHNS and SASEGT. The chain's CDR3 is CASSERDRGLYGYTF. The CDR3 nucleotides read TGTGCCAGCAGTGAAAGGGACAGGGGGCTTTATGGCTACACCTTC.

The table lists this clone with a count of one. The chain uses TRBV5-1 and TRBJ1-2; 9 nucleotides line up with TRBD1. After removal of 3 bases from V and 8 bases from J, the junction contained 5 bases not matched to a gene. The germline V gene encodes CDR1 SGHRS and CDR2 YFSETQ. The CDR3 length is 13 residues. CDR3 sequence reads: CASSSGQGVGYTF. Here the CDR3 DNA reads TGCGCCAGCAGCTCGGGACAGGGAGTCGGCTACACCTTC.

This clone was seen only once. V is TRBV5-1 and J is TRBJ2-5, with a weak D call TRBD2 (6 bases). CDR1 is SGHRS and CDR2 is YFSETQ in the germline V gene. Trimming pared 0 bases from V and 3 bases from J, leaving 12 bases between. This CDR3 region has 15 residues. This chain's CDR3 is CASSLERVREETQYF. The CDR3 bases are TGCGCCAGCAGCTTGGAGCGGGTGAGGGAAGAGACCCAGTACTTC. Full variable domain (missing parts from reference TRBV5-1 and TRBJ2-5): KAGVTQTPRYLIKTRGQQVTLSCSPISGHRSVSWYQQTPGQGLQFLFEYFSETQRNKGNFPGRFSGRQFSNSRSEMNVSTLELGDSALYLCASSLERVREETQYFGPGTRLLVL.

In nucleotides, the CDR3 is TGCGCCAGCACCCAGGGACAGGGGTATCACAATGAGCAGTTCTTC. The encoded protein is CASTQGQGYHNEQFF. The chain employs TRBV5-1 and TRBJ2-1; 10 nucleotides agree with TRBD1. CDR1 is SGHRS, CDR2 YFSETQ, per germline. V lost 6 bases and J lost 5; bases outside the gene matches: 8. This CDR3 region has 15 residues.

This clone was recorded a few times. The gene calls are TRBV27 and TRBJ2-1, with 12 bases matching TRBD2. The CDR3 is 16 residues long. Trimming removed 6 bases from V and 3 bases from J; junction bases left unmatched: 6. CDR1 MNHEY and CDR2 SMNVEV come from the germline V gene (reference sequence). CDR3 DNA sequence: TGTGCCAGCAGCCGTCCGGGACTAGCGGGCTACAATGAGCAGTTCTTC. This gives the protein CASSRPGLAGYNEQFF.

V gene TRBV6-5 combines with J gene TRBJ2-5; D perhaps matches TRBD2 (6 bases). Per the germline V gene, CDR1 is MNHEY and CDR2 is SVGAGI. Trimming pared 6 bases from V and 6 bases from J, leaving 20 bases between. This CDR3 comprises 15 residues. CDR3: CASRSYSGLGKTQYF. The CDR3 DNA reads TGTGCCAGCAGGTCCTATAGCGGTTTGGGAAAGACCCAGTACTTC.

The genes are TRBV18 and TRBJ2-1; 13 bases fit TRBD2. The CDR3 extends over 18 amino acids. The germline V gene encodes CDR1 KGHSH and CDR2 LQKENI. V dropped 2 bases and J dropped 0; count of bases not matched to a gene: 4. The CDR3 sequence: CASSPYTSGRGSYNEQFF. CDR3 DNA sequence: TGTGCCAGCTCACCATATACTAGCGGGAGGGGCTCCTACAATGAGCAGTTCTTC.

This chain joins TRBV18 and TRBJ2-1; 7 positions agree with TRBD1. Germline V gene data show CDR1 as KGHSH and CDR2 as LQKENI. The trim removed 6 bases at V and 5 bases at J, leaving 10 bases unmatched. CDR3 length equals 15 residues. The CDR3 DNA reads TGTGCCAGCTCTCTGCCGGGACAGTACAACAATGAGCAGTTCTTC. Translated, it gives CASSLPGQYNNEQFF.

The V gene is TRBV4-2, the J gene TRBJ1-2; TRBD1 agrees at 10 bases. The germline V gene encodes CDR1 LGHNA and CDR2 YNFKEQ. V lost 1 base to trimming and J lost 5 bases; unmatched junction nucleotides: 10. The CDR3 sequence is 17 residues long. The CDR3 spells CASSQAIHGTGDYGYTF. CDR3 bases: TGTGCCAGCAGCCAAGCCATTCATGGGACAGGGGATTATGGCTACACCTTC.

V usage is TRBV9 and J usage is TRBJ2-5; possibly TRBD2 for D (7 bases). The germline gives CDR1 SGDLS, CDR2 YYNGEE. Deletions cut 4 bases from V and 4 bases from J, with 14 bases between. The CDR3 loop spans 14 amino acids. Here the CDR3 reads CASSSKGGPETQYF. The CDR3 nucleotides are TGTGCCAGCAGCTCCAAGGGGGGGCCAGAGACCCAGTACTTC.